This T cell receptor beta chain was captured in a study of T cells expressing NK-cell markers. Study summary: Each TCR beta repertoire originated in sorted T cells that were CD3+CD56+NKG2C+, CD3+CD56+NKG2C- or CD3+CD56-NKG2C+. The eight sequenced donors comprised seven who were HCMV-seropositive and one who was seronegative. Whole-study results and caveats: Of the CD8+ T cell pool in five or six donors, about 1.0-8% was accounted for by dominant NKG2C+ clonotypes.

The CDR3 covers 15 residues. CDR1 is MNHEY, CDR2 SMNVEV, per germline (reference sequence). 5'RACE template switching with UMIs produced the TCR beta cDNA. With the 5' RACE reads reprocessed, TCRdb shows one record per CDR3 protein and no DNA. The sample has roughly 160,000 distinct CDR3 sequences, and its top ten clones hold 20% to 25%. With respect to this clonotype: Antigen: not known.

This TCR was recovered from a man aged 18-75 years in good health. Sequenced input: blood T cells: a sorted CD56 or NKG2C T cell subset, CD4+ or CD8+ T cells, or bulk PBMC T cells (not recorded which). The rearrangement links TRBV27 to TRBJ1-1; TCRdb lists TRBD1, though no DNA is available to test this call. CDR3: CASSPRTGRNTEAFF.